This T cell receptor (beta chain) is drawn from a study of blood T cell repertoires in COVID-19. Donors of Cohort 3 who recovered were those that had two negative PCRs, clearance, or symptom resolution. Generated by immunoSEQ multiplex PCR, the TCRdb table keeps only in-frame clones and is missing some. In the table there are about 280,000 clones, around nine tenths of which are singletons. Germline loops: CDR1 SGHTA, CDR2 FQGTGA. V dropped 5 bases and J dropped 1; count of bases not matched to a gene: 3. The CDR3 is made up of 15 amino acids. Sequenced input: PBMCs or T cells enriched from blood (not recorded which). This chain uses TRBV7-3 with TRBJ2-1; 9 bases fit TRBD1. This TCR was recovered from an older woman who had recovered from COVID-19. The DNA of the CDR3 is TGTGCCAGCAGCCTAGACAGGGGGTCCTACAATGAGCAGTTCTTC. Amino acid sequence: CASSLDRGSYNEQFF. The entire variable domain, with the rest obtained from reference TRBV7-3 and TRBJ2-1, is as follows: GAGVSQTPSNKVTEKGKYVELRCDPISGHTALYWYRQSLGQGPEFLIYFQGTGAADDSGLPNDRFFAVRPEGSVSTLKIQRTERGDSAVYLCASSLDRGSYNEQFFGPGTRLTVL.